This TCR beta chain appears in the sequencing data of a study of cytotoxic CD8 clonotypes in ibrutinib-treated CLL. Looking at the study overall: 11 relapsed/refractory, roughly 15 treatment-naive; fewer than 18 IGHV unmutated. After median about 71 months, roughly 15 stayed in remission, around twelve progressed; responses about 24 partial, 2 complete.

Trimming left V 3 bases short and J 3 bases short, with 11 bases between. Germline CDR1 is KGHSH and CDR2 is LQKENI. The CDR3 runs 14 residues. Clones were read by immunoSEQ multiplex PCR, and TCRdb kept only the in-frame ones, dropping some. Of approximately 70,000 clones listed, about nine tenths are singletons. Library input was about 1.8 micrograms of DNA from cryopreserved PBMCs. Sequenced material: PBMCs, taken after 12 months of ibrutinib treatment. The chain has TRBV18 and TRBJ1-1; maybe TRBD1 (5 bases). The receptor's source is a human donor with chronic lymphocytic leukemia. This CDR3 reads CASSPGTEHTEAFF. In DNA form, the CDR3 reads TGTGCCAGCTCACCGGGGACGGAACACACTGAAGCTTTCTTT.